This TCR beta chain was sequenced during a study of shared clonotypes between healthy human individuals. Study-wide context: The study used three CD4 naive, three CD4 memory, two CD8 naive and one CD8 memory plate per donor.

The authors split each subset's genomic DNA evenly across several immunoSEQ plates. Sequenced by immunoSEQ multiplex PCR; TCRdb stores in-frame clones only, minus some. The repertoire has about 2,100,000 clones, more than 85% of them found once; the top ten carry about 1.5%. Germline CDR1 and CDR2: SNHLY and FYNNEI. V was clipped by 3 bases and J by 3 bases, with 9 bases between them. The CDR3 runs 13 residues. Selected positively for CCR7 and CD45RO-negative, naive CD8 cells excluded terminally differentiated effector memory CD45RA+ cells. The specimen was naive CD8+ T cells from PBMCs. The TCR comes from a man younger than 35 in good health. Some clones in this sample may be carry-over from other donors' samples. This chain joins TRBV2 and TRBJ2-7, with D perhaps matching TRBD2 (6 bases). CDR3 in DNA: TGTGCCAGCAGTGAGGACTACCGCTACGAGCAGTACTTC. The encoded protein is CASSEDYRYEQYF.